This TCR beta chain emerged from a study of blood T cell repertoires in COVID-19. TCRdb's table, derived via immunoSEQ multiplex PCR, lists solely in-frame clones and lacks some. In the table there are about 200,000 clones, approximately 86% of which are singletons. Germline assignment: CDR1 ENHRY and CDR2 SYGVKD. V lost 0 bases, J lost 7 bases, and 10 bases lay in between. The CDR3 spans 14 residues. The sequenced sample consisted of peripheral blood. This chain uses TRBV10-3 with TRBJ2-1; TRBD2 is a possible D gene (6 bases). The receptor's source is a man in his 60s with acute or convalescent COVID-19. CDR3 sequence (DNA): TGTGCCATCAGTGAGTCCGGGACTCAGAATGAGCAGTTCTTC. It specifies CAISESGTQNEQFF.